The next 31 T cell receptor beta chains were all read from a single sample in a study of T cell responses to AZD1222 COVID-19 vaccine (dated by TCRdb to about 2021). To prepare the library, the immunoSEQ multiplex PCR assay was applied. Held by TCRdb, this immuneACCESS table contains in-frame sequences only and omits some clones. Under half of the omission traces to an unresolved V gene where checked; the cause of the rest is unknown. A total of roughly 140,000 clones appear in this sample, around 91% of them only once. 5% of the sample is in the top ten clones. Read against the paper, the sample's time point label means: baseline before first vaccination. Sequenced material: peripheral blood, taken on day 0 of AZD1222 vaccination. The receptors were sampled from an adult in good health.

V usage is TRBV19 and J usage is TRBJ2-1; possible D gene TRBD1, 7 bases. The CDR3 has 16 amino acids. V lost 7 bases and J lost 6, with 22 bases in between. Germline CDR1 and CDR2: LNHDA and SQIVND (reference sequence). CDR3 nucleotides: TGTGCCAGTACCTCTCTCCCGACTAGGGGGCCCAATGAGCAGTTCTTC. Translated, it gives CASTSLPTRGPNEQFF.

This sequence joins TRBV28 and TRBJ2-7; possible D gene TRBD1, 5 bases. Germline CDR1 is MDHEN and CDR2 is SYDVKM. The CDR3 is 13 residues long. The V gene lost 4 bases and the J gene lost 2 bases, with 9 bases spanning the gap. CDR3 sequence: CASSWAGTYEQYF. In DNA form, the CDR3 reads TGTGCCAGCAGTTGGGCAGGGACCTACGAGCAGTACTTC.

The chain combines TRBV14 with TRBJ2-5; the D is unclear. Germline CDR1 reads SGHDN; CDR2 reads FVKESK. V was clipped by 0 bases and J by 5 bases, with 4 bases between them. CDR3 size: 12 residues. CDR3 amino acids: CASSQDWETQYF. The DNA of the CDR3 is TGTGCCAGCAGCCAAGATTGGGAGACCCAGTACTTC.

CDR3 DNA: TGTGCCAGCAGGCTAGCGGGTTACGAGCAGTACTTC. This encodes CASRLAGYEQYF. The rearrangement uses TRBV6-5 and TRBJ2-7; TRBD2 agrees at 8 bases. The CDR3 sequence is 12 residues long. The V gene's germline CDR1 is MNHEY and CDR2 SVGAGI. J was trimmed by 4 bases and V by 6 bases; bases with no gene match: 2.

This rearrangement joins TRBV28 to TRBJ1-1; 9 bases map to TRBD1. After removal of 8 bases from V and 4 bases from J, the junction contained 11 bases not matched to a gene. From germline, CDR1 is MDHEN and CDR2 SYDVKM. The CDR3 totals 15 residues. The CDR3 protein is CASEGTGRISTEAFF. CDR3 sequence (DNA): TGTGCCAGCGAGGGGACAGGGAGGATTTCCACTGAAGCTTTCTTT.

The gene calls are TRBV5-5 and TRBJ1-1; unclear D gene. Looked up from germline, CDR1 is SGHKS and CDR2 is YYEKEE (reference sequence). V was pared by 4 bases and J by 1 base, with 17 bases between. The CDR3 sequence is 16 residues long. The CDR3 is CASSRELLTQNTEAFF. CDR3 bases: TGTGCCAGCAGCAGGGAGCTCTTGACACAGAACACTGAAGCTTTCTTT.

CDR3 loop: CASSPARVITEAFF. The CDR3 DNA follows: TGTGCCAGCAGTCCAGCTAGAGTGATAACTGAAGCTTTCTTT. The chain joins TRBV28 to TRBJ1-1; D not certain. CDR1 and CDR2 (germline): MDHEN, SYDVKM. Trimming left V 5 bases short and J 5 bases short, with 15 bases between. The CDR3 is 14 amino acids.

The V and J genes are TRBV6-2 or TRBV6-3 and TRBJ2-3; 7 nucleotides align to TRBD2. V dropped 0 bases and J dropped 4; count of bases not matched to a gene: 4. The CDR3 consists of 15 residues. The germline CDR1 and CDR2 sequences are MNHEY and SVGEGT. As DNA, the CDR3 is TGTGCCAGCAGTTACTCGCGGGGGATTGCAGATACGCAGTATTTT. Residues: CASSYSRGIADTQYF.

The rearrangement links TRBV28 to TRBJ2-6; D is unresolved. CDR3 length: 18 residues. V lost 3 bases to trimming and J lost 0 bases, with 15 bases between them. CDR1 and CDR2 from the germline V gene are MDHEN and SYDVKM. The CDR3 DNA reads TGTGCCAGCAGTTTTGTTAGCAGTATCCGCTCTGGGGCCAACGTCCTGACTTTC. It codes for CASSFVSSIRSGANVLTF.

The chain joins TRBV4-1 to TRBJ2-5, with a weak D call TRBD2 (6 bases). CDR3 length equals 15 residues. Germline V gene sequence: CDR1 MGHRA, CDR2 YSYEKL. V lost 4 bases and J lost 5, with 17 bases in between. CDR3 residues: CASSPFSGEKETQYF. For the CDR3, the DNA is TGCGCCAGCAGCCCCTTTTCGGGAGAAAAGGAGACCCAGTACTTC.

The count of this clone is one. Written as DNA, the CDR3 is TGTGCCTGGAGTAGGTGGGAGGGAAACAATGAGCAGTTCTTC. Translating gives CAWSRWEGNNEQFF. The rearrangement joins TRBV30 to TRBJ2-1, with 7 bases that match TRBD2. The germline V gene has CDR1 GTSNPN and CDR2 SVGIG (reference sequence). Trimming removed 2 bases from V and 5 bases from J; junction bases left unmatched: 6. This CDR3 has 14 residues.

The rearrangement uses TRBV7-2 and TRBJ2-4; TRBD1 matches at 7 bases. The germline V gene encodes CDR1 SGHTA and CDR2 FQGNSA. Trimming took 3 bases from V and 0 from J; bases not matched to a gene: 2. The CDR3 length is 15 residues. The CDR3 protein is CASSFAGGAKNIQYF. CDR3 coding DNA: TGTGCCAGCAGCTTTGCAGGGGGAGCCAAAAACATTCAGTACTTC.

This chain connects TRBV6-5 to TRBJ2-1; D gene unclear. Trimming left V 2 bases short and J 5 bases short, with 7 bases between. The CDR3 contains 13 residues. Looked up from germline, CDR1 is MNHEY and CDR2 is SVGAGI. This CDR3 is CASSYDRHNEQFF. The CDR3 coding sequence is TGTGCCAGCAGTTACGATCGGCACAATGAGCAGTTCTTC.

V is TRBV7-9 and J is TRBJ1-2, with a weak D call TRBD1 (5 bases). Germline lookup yields CDR1 SEHNR and CDR2 FQNEAQ (reference sequence). This CDR3 contains 12 residues. V was trimmed by 4 bases and J by 4 bases, leaving 7 bases between them. CDR3 amino acids: CASSSGTYGYTF. The CDR3 nucleotides read TGTGCCAGCAGCTCAGGGACCTATGGCTACACCTTC.

The chain employs TRBV6-2 or TRBV6-3 and TRBJ2-3; no clear D. Germline lookup yields CDR1 MNHEY and CDR2 SVGEGT. V was pared by 5 bases and J by 0 bases, with 12 bases between. There are 15 residues in the CDR3. This CDR3 reads CASSLGLSSTDTQYF. CDR3 nucleotides: TGTGCCAGCAGTCTAGGGCTGTCTAGCACAGATACGCAGTATTTT.

V usage is TRBV4-3 and J usage is TRBJ2-7, with 8 bases aligning to TRBD2. Losses at the gene ends were 0 bases for V and 6 bases for J; bases not matched to a gene: 10. Germline CDR1 and CDR2: LGHNA and YSLEER. This CDR3 is 16 amino acids long. Here the CDR3 reads CASSQDGYSGSSEQYF. Here the CDR3 DNA reads TGCGCCAGCAGCCAAGATGGTTACAGCGGGAGCTCCGAGCAGTACTTC.

The chain joins TRBV28 to TRBJ1-1, with a possible D match to TRBD1 (6 bases). This CDR3 is 16 amino acids long. The V end lost 1 base, the J end lost 5 bases, and 17 bases lay between the germline ends. Per the germline V gene, CDR1 is MDHEN and CDR2 is SYDVKM. CDR3: CASSLSGTPSRTEAFF. CDR3 bases: TGTGCCAGCAGTTTATCCGGGACACCCTCGAGGACTGAAGCTTTCTTT.

In its sample, this clone was seen once. This chain links TRBV28 with TRBJ2-7, with TRBD1 matching 8 bases. Germline V gene lookup returns CDR1 MDHEN and CDR2 SYDVKM. This CDR3 is 15 amino acids long. After removal of 1 base from V and 4 bases from J, the junction contained 6 bases not matched to a gene. The CDR3 DNA is TGTGCCAGCAGTTTATATCCCGGGACAGGTTACGAGCAGTACTTC. Protein: CASSLYPGTGYEQYF.

This clone was observed a single time. The rearrangement uses TRBV7-2 and TRBJ1-4; D ambiguous. CDR1 is SGHTA and CDR2 is FQGNSA in the germline V gene. V dropped 2 bases and J dropped 0 bases, with 4 bases sitting between them. The CDR3 extends over 14 amino acids. The CDR3 nucleotides are TGTGCCAGCAGCTTATTTGCAACTAATGAAAAACTGTTTTTT. Amino acid sequence: CASSLFATNEKLFF.

The DNA for the CDR3 is TGTGCCAGCAGCCAACAACCCGGTCCGGGGGGCTCCAAATCATATCAGCCCCAGCATTTT. This encodes CASSQQPGPGGSKSYQPQHF. This chain joins TRBV3-1 (or the pseudogene TRBV3-2) and TRBJ1-5; D perhaps matches TRBD1 (6 bases). The CDR3 contains 20 residues. The germline V and J ends were trimmed by 2 bases and 5 bases, with 28 bases remaining between them. Germline CDR1 reads LGHDT; CDR2 reads YNNKEL (reference sequence).

This chain uses TRBV19 with TRBJ1-5; no clear D gene. The CDR3 length is 15 residues. Looked up from germline, CDR1 is LNHDA and CDR2 is SQIVND (reference sequence). Trimming removed 3 bases at V and 7 bases at J, with 16 bases between. The CDR3 loop is CASSMDGVVRQPQHF. CDR3 DNA: TGTGCCAGTAGTATGGACGGGGTCGTAAGACAGCCCCAGCATTTT.

The CDR3 loop reads CASSLGTSTDTQYF. CDR3 nucleotide sequence: TGCGCCAGCAGCTTGGGGACTAGCACAGATACGCAGTATTTT. V and J are TRBV5-1 and TRBJ2-3; weak D call: TRBD2 (5 bases). The length of the CDR3 is 14 residues. The V gene lost 0 bases and the J gene lost 0 bases, with 5 bases spanning the gap. CDR1 SGHRS and CDR2 YFSETQ come from the germline V gene.

As regards this clone: Distinct nucleotide sequences in the sample also encode this CDR3. V and J are TRBV6-2 or TRBV6-3 and TRBJ2-7; unclear D gene. The V end lost 0 bases, the J end lost 4 bases, and 4 bases lay between the germline ends. CDR3 size: 12 residues. CDR1 and CDR2 from the germline V gene are MNHEY and SVGEGT. CDR3 DNA: TGTGCCAGCAGTTACTCCTCGTACGAGCAGTACTTC. Protein sequence: CASSYSSYEQYF.

The chain combines TRBV29-1 with TRBJ1-2; D remains unclear. Germline CDR1 reads SQVTM; CDR2 reads ANQGSEA. This CDR3 has 15 residues. Trimming pared 0 bases from V and 2 bases from J, leaving 13 bases between. In nucleotides, the CDR3 is TGCAGCGTTGAAGATCCCTCGACGGCAAACTATGGCTACACCTTC. Protein product: CSVEDPSTANYGYTF.

V and J are TRBV4-3 and TRBJ2-5; possible D gene TRBD2, 5 bases. Germline CDR1 and CDR2: LGHNA and YSLEER. The ends were cut back, 2 bases at V and 5 bases at J, with 21 bases in the middle. The CDR3 runs to 17 residues. The CDR3 DNA sequence: TGCGCCAGCAGCCAAATATACCGGGGTAGCCACATTGAGACCCAGTACTTC. Its translation is CASSQIYRGSHIETQYF.

The chain carries TRBV13 and TRBJ2-3, with a possible D match to TRBD1 (6 bases). The CDR3 has 16 amino acids. Trimming shortened V by 3 bases and J by 5 bases, and 18 bases separated the two germline ends. CDR1 is PRHDT, CDR2 FYEKMQ, per germline (reference sequence). The CDR3 here is CASSFEKSPTGDTQYF. CDR3 bases: TGTGCCAGCAGCTTTGAAAAAAGCCCGACAGGAGATACGCAGTATTTT.

In this sample, this clone turned up once. DNA of the CDR3: TGTGCCAGCAGCAAAGGGGGACAGGGGACCCCTGAAGCTTTCTTT. As protein: CASSKGGQGTPEAFF. The J gene is TRBJ1-1, the V gene TRBV21-1; the DNA was not used to check the table's D call, TRBD1. TRBV21-1 is termed a pseudogene. The CDR3 is 15 amino acids.

The DNA for the CDR3 is TGCGCCAGCAGCTTCAGGGCGGGAGATGTTAACAATGAGCAGTTCTTC. Encoded protein: CASSFRAGDVNNEQFF. This rearrangement joins TRBV5-1 to TRBJ2-1; 7 bases agree with TRBD2. This CDR3 is built from 16 residues. CDR1 is SGHRS and CDR2 is YFSETQ in the germline V gene. With 2 bases clipped from V and 5 bases from J, the junction kept 10 bases outside the gene matches.

This clone has only a few counts. This chain uses TRBV9 with TRBJ1-6; maybe TRBD1 (6 bases). Germline CDR1 and CDR2: SGDLS and YYNGEE. The ends were cut back, 5 bases at V and 8 bases at J, with 8 bases in the middle. The CDR3 totals 12 residues. The CDR3 sequence is CASSEGDSPLHF. CDR3 DNA: TGTGCCAGCAGTGAGGGGGATTCACCCCTCCACTTT.

This chain joins TRBV6-5 and TRBJ2-1; 14 nucleotides line up with TRBD2. This CDR3 spans 15 amino acids. The V and J ends lost 7 bases and 6 bases, in that order; junction bases with no gene match: 5. Germline CDR1 is MNHEY and CDR2 is SVGAGI. CDR3 in amino acids: CASNPGTSGSNEQFF. The CDR3 DNA reads as TGTGCCAGCAATCCCGGGACTAGCGGGAGCAATGAGCAGTTCTTC.

CDR3 bases: TGTGCCAGCAGCCTTTGGACAGGGAGCGAGACCCAGTACTTC. This encodes CASSLWTGSETQYF. The chain couples TRBV5-4 to TRBJ2-5; 8 bases map to TRBD1. The CDR3 contains 14 residues. The V gene end was trimmed by 4 bases and the J gene end by 5 bases; junction bases not matched to a gene: 7. Per the germline V gene, CDR1 is SGHNT and CDR2 is YYREEE (reference sequence).